The clone carrying this TCR beta chain was detected only a few times. This record comes from a study of T cells in Graves' hyperthyroidism and ophthalmopathy. Those with hyperthyroidism were 18 to 65 years old, newly diagnosed, and ill for under 2 months. Researchers took RNA transcripts and amplified the TCR beta CDR3 regions from them. The HTBI primer set served for first-round RT-PCR of the TCR CDR3. Using its own MiXCR run on the multiplex PCR reads, TCRdb lists one record per CDR3 protein. The table records a few hundred thousand distinct CDR3 sequences, approximately 14% of them present only once. V was clipped by 10 bases and J by 6 bases, with 25 bases between them. The CDR3 consists of 16 residues. Looked up from germline, CDR1 is MNHNS and CDR2 is SASEGT.

The chain employs TRBV6-1 and TRBJ1-5; TRBD1 is a possible D gene (5 bases). The receptor was isolated from a woman between 25 and 40 years old with Graves' hyperthyroidism. The material sequenced was blood. The CDR3 DNA is TGTGCCACCTCCGTTGGGGGAGACAGCGGGGGTCAGCCCCAGCATTTT. It encodes CATSVGGDSGGQPQHF.